This note documents a single T cell receptor (beta chain) sequence. No antigen is known for it. Losses at the gene ends were 7 bases for V and 7 bases for J; bases not matched to a gene: 10. The germline gives CDR1 SQVTM, CDR2 ANQGSEA. This CDR3 spans 13 amino acids. This specimen belongs to a study of CD8+ T cells in alopecia areata. This sample's treatment: oral pan-JAK inhibitor, 5-10 mg twice daily. Sorting of PBMCs yielded the CD4+ and CD8+ T cells. General observations from the study: Lesional scalp, notably in alopecia totalis/universalis, had clonality above that of normal scalp.

The sequencing template was cDNA reverse transcribed from extracted RNA. The table came from immunoSEQ multiplex PCR; TCRdb's copy has only in-frame clones and leaves some out. Altogether under 200,000 clones are present, approximately 57% being singletons, with the ten largest covering approximately 15%. Sample: CD4+ T cells sorted from blood, taken at week 24, from a patient treated with tofacitinib. V usage is TRBV29-1 and J usage is TRBJ2-1, with 7 positions matching TRBD1. The TCR originated in a human donor with alopecia areata. CDR3 amino acids: CSAYRGVGNEQFF. CDR3 in DNA: TGCAGCGCATACAGGGGTGTTGGTAATGAGCAGTTCTTC.